This T cell receptor beta chain was sequenced for a study of cytomegalovirus exposure and HLA in healthy donors. A single count supports this clone. Its antigen remains unknown. CDR3 length: 16 residues. The germline CDR1 and CDR2 sequences are SQVTM and ANQGSEA. V was pared by 7 bases and J by 3 bases, with 12 bases of the junction left unmatched. Primers included in the PCR were 60 Vbeta and 13 Jbeta primers. The assay was immunoSEQ multiplex PCR, and TCRdb's table has in-frame clones only and misses some. This sample yields some 200,000 clones, of which about 80% are seen a single time; approximately 1.4% belongs to the top ten. Broader study findings: The productive fraction for most TCR beta V segments was about 87% or about 30% in an earlier analysis. Roughly uniform sequencing depth across donors was assumed, possibly incorrectly.

The clonotype was recovered from a girl aged 5 to 17 in good health and CMV-seronegative. The chain couples TRBV29-1 to TRBJ2-1; 10 nucleotides line up with TRBD1. Sequencing was done on a sample of PBMCs. CDR3 bases: TGCAGCGCCTCCGGGACAGGGGATTCGGGCTACAATGAGCAGTTCTTC. The encoded protein is CSASGTGDSGYNEQFF.